This entry is about one T cell receptor (beta chain). A much larger clone lies a single base off, so this may be a read error. Trimming removed 4 bases at V and 10 bases at J, with 20 bases between. This CDR3 comprises 15 residues. The V gene's germline CDR1 is LGHNA and CDR2 YSLEER. These data belong to a study of blood T cells in healthy people across ages. Primed by a sample-barcoded 5' primer and a J-beta primer mix, a second PCR proceeded for about 6 to 12 cycles. TCRdb re-derived calls from the 5' RACE reads in MiXCR, one entry per CDR3 protein. The table lists about 1.7 million distinct CDR3 sequences, 25% to 30% of them singletons, with roughly 8% in the top ten.

Sequenced material: blood. This chain joins TRBV4-3 and TRBJ2-1; a weak D match, TRBD1 (5 bases). The sequence derives from a woman between 25 and 40 years old in good health. The CDR3 loop reads CASSPSTVFSYEQFF. For the CDR3, the DNA is TGCGCCAGCAGCCCCTCGACAGTCTTTTCCTACGAGCAGTTCTTC.